A single TCR beta chain is shown here with its context. This sample was included in a study of blood T cell repertoires in COVID-19. Study overall: T cells, B-cell-depleted T cells, or PBMCs provided the cDNA or gDNA that served as material.

Original handling: For nucleated cells, counts were estimated from reference gene primer amplification. TCRdb's copy holds only in-frame clones and misses some; the assay was immunoSEQ multiplex PCR. V, J and clone size reflect that table, while D and trimming were determined from the DNA. Among approximately 290,000 clones listed, roughly 88% were seen once. The sequenced sample was peripheral blood. The TCR was taken from a human donor with COVID-19, enrolled during active disease. The donor label of this sample is uncertain.

The CDR3 loop is CASSLVELVAFF. DNA of the CDR3: TGTGCCAGCAGCTTAGTTGAGCTTGTAGCTTTCTTT. The gene calls are TRBV7-2 and TRBJ1-1; no clear D. Trimming removed 1 base at V and 10 bases at J, with 10 bases between. Germline values: CDR1 SGHTA, CDR2 FQGNSA. The CDR3 extends over 12 amino acids.